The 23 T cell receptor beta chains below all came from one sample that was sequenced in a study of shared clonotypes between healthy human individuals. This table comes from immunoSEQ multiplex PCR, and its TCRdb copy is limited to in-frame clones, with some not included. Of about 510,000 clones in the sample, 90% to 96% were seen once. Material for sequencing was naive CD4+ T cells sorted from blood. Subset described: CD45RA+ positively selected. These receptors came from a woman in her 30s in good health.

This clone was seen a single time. The CDR3 is CASSIIGGGYTF. The CDR3 coding sequence is TGTGCCAGTAGTATTATAGGTGGTGGCTACACCTTC. This chain links TRBV19 with TRBJ1-2; D is unclear. Germline V gene lookup returns CDR1 LNHDA and CDR2 SQIVND (reference sequence). With 3 bases removed from V and 7 bases from J, the gap between germline ends came to 9 bases. The CDR3 runs to 12 residues.

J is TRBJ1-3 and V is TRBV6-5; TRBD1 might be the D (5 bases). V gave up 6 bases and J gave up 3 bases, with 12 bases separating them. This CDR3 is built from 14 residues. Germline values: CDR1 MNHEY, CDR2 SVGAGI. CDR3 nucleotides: TGTGCCAGCAGGCGGGGGATTCTTGGAAACACCATATATTTT. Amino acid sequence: CASRRGILGNTIYF.

The CDR3 DNA reads as TGCGCCAGCAGCTTGATTGGACAGGGGTACAATGAGCAGTTCTTC. Translating it yields CASSLIGQGYNEQFF. The chain is built from TRBV5-1 and TRBJ2-1, with 9 nucleotides matching TRBD1. The V segment lost 1 base and the J segment 4 bases; nucleotides outside the gene matches: 3. Germline lookup yields CDR1 SGHRS and CDR2 YFSETQ. The CDR3 is 15 residues long.

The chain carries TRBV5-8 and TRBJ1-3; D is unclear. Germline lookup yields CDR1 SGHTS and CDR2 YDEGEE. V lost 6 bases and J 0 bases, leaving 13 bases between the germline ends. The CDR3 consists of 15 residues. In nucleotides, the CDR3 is TGTGCCAGCAACGGCAGACTATCCTCTGGAAACACCATATATTTT. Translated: CASNGRLSSGNTIYF.

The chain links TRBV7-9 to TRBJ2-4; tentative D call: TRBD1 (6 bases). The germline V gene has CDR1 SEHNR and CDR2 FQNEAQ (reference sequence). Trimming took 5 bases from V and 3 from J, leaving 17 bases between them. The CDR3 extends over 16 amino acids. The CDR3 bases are TGTGCCAGCAGCCACCGCTGGGCAGGGGACAAAAACATTCAGTACTTC. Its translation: CASSHRWAGDKNIQYF.

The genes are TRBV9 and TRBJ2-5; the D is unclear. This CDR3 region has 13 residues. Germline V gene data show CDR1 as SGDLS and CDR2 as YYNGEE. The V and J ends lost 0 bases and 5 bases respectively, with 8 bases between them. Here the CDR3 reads CASSVEGRETQYF. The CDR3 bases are TGTGCCAGCAGCGTAGAAGGGCGGGAGACCCAGTACTTC. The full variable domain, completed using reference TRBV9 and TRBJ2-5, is DSGVTQTPKHLITATGQRVTLRCSPRSGDLSVYWYQQSLDQGLQFLIQYYNGEERAKGNILERFSAQQFPDLHSELNLSSLELGDSALYFCASSVEGRETQYFGPGTRLLVL.

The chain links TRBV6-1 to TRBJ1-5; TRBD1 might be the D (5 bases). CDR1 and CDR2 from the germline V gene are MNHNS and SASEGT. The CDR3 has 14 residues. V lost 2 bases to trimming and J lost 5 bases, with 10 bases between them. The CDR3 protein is CASSETGRYQPQHF. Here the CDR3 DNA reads TGTGCCAGCAGTGAAACGGGACGGTATCAGCCCCAGCATTTT.

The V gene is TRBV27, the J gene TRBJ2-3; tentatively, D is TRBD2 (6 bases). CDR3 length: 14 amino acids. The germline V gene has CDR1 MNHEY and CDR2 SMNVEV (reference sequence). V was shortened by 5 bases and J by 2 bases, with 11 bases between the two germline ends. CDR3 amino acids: CASSPSGPTDTQYF. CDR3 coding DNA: TGTGCCAGCAGTCCGAGCGGGCCCACAGATACGCAGTATTTT.

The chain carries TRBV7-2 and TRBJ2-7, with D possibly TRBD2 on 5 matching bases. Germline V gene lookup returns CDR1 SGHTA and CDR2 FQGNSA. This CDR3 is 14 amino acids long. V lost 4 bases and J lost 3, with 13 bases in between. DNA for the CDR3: TGTGCCAGCAGCTACGGGGTTGCTTTCTACGAGCAGTACTTC. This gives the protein CASSYGVAFYEQYF.

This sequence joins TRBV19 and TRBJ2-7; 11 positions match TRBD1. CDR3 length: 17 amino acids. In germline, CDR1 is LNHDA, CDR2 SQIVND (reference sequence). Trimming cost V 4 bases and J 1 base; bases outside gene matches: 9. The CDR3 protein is CASSTISGTGGSYEQYF. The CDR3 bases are TGTGCCAGTAGTACCATCTCCGGGACAGGGGGTTCCTACGAGCAGTACTTC.

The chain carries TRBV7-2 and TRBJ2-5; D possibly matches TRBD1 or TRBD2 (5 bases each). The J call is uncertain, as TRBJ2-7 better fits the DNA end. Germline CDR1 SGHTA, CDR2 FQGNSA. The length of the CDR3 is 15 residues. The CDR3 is CASSSPRRGDYEQYF. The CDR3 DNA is TGTGCCAGCAGCTCCCCCCGTCGAGGGGATTACGAGCAGTACTTC.

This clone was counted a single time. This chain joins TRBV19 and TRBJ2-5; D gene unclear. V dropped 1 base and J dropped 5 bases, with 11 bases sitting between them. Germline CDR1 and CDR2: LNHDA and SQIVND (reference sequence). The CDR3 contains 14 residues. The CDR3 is CASSIGAGVETQYF. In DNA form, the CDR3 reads TGTGCCAGTAGTATAGGGGCAGGAGTTGAGACCCAGTACTTC. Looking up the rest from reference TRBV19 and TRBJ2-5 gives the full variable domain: DGGITQSPKYLFRKEGQNVTLSCEQNLNHDAMYWYRQDPGQGLRLIYYSQIVNDFQKGDIAEGYSVSREKKESFPLTVTSAQKNPTAFYLCASSIGAGVETQYFGPGTRLLVL.

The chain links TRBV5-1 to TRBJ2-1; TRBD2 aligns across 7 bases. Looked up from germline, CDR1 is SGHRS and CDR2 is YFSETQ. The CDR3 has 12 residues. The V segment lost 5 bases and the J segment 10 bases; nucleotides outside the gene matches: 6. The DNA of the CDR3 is TGCGCCAGCAGACTAGGGGAGGGAGAGCAGTTCTTC. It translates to CASRLGEGEQFF.

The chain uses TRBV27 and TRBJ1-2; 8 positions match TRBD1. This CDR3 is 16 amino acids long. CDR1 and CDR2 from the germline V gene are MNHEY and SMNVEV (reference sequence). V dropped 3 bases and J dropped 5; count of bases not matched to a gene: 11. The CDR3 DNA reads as TGTGCCAGCAGTTTGACGCTAGGGCAGGGGGCATATGGCTACACCTTC. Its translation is CASSLTLGQGAYGYTF.

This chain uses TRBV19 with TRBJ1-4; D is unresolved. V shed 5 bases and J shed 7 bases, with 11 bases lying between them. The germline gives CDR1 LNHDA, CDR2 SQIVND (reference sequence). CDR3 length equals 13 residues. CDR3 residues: CASSPGIPEKLFF. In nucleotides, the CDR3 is TGTGCCAGTAGTCCCGGGATTCCTGAAAAACTGTTTTTT.

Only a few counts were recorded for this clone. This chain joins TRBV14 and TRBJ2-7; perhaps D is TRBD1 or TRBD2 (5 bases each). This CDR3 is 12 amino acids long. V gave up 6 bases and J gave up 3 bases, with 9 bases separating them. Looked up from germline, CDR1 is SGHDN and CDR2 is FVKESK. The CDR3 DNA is TGTGCCAGCAGTCCGGGGCGCTACGAGCAGTACTTC. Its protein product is CASSPGRYEQYF.

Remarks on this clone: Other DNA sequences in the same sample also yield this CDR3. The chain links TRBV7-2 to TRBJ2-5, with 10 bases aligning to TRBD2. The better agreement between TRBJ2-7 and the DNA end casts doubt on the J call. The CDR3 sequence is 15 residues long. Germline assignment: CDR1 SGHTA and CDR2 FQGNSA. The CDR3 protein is CASSRRTSGSYEQYF. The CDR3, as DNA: TGTGCCAGCAGCCGTAGGACTAGCGGCTCCTACGAGCAGTACTTC.

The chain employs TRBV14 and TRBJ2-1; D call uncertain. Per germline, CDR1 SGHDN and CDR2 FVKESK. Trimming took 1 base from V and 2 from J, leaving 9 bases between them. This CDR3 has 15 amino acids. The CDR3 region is CASSQGVQPYNEQFF. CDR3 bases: TGTGCCAGCAGCCAAGGCGTCCAACCCTACAATGAGCAGTTCTTC.

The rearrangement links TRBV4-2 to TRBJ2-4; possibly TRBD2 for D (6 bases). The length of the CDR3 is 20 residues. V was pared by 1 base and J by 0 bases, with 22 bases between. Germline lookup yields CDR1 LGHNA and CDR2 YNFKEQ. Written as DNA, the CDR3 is TGTGCCAGCAGCCAAGCACGCGCGTCGTTGGCGGGGACAGCCAAAAACATTCAGTACTTC. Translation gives CASSQARASLAGTAKNIQYF.

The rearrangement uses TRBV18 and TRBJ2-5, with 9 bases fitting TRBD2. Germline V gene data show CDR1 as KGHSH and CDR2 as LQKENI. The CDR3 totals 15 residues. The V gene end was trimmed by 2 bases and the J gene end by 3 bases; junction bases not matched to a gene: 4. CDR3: CASSPRLAVEETQYF. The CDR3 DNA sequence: TGTGCCAGCTCACCAAGACTAGCGGTAGAAGAGACCCAGTACTTC. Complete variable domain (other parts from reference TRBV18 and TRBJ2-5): NAGVMQNPRHLVRRRGQEARLRCSPMKGHSHVYWYRQLPEEGLKFMVYLQKENIIDESGMPKERFSAEFPKEGPSILRIQQVVRGDSAAYFCASSPRLAVEETQYFGPGTRLLVL.

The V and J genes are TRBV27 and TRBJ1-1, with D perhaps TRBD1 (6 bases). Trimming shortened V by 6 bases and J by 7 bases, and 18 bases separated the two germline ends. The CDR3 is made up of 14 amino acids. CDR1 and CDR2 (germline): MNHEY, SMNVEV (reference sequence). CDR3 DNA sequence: TGTGCCAGCAGAACCCCCGGGGGCGGCTTTGAAGCTTTCTTT. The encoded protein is CASRTPGGGFEAFF.

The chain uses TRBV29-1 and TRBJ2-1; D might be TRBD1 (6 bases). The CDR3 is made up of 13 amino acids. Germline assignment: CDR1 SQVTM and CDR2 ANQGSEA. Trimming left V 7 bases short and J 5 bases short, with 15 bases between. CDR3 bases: TGCAGCGGCCGGGGACACGTTAACAATGAGCAGTTCTTC. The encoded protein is CSGRGHVNNEQFF.

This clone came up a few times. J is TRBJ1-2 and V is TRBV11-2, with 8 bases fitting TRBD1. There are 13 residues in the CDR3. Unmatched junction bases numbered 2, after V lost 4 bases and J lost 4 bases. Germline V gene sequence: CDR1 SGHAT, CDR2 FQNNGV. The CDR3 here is CASSWGQAYGYTF. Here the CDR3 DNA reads TGTGCCAGCAGCTGGGGACAGGCCTATGGCTACACCTTC.